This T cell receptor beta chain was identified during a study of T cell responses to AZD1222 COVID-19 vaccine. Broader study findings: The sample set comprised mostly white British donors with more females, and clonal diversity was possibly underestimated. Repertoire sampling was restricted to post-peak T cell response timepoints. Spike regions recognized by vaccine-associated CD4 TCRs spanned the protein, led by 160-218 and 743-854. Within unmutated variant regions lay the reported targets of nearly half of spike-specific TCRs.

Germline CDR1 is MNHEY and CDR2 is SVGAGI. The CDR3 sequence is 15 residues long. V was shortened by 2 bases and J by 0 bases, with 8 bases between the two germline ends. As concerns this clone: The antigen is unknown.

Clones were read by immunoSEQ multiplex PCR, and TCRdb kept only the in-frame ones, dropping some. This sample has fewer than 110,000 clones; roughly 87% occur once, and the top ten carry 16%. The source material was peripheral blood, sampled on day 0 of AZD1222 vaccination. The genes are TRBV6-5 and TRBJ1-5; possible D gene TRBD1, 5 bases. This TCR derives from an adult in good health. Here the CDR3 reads CASSYGGYSNQPQHF. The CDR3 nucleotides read TGTGCCAGCAGTTACGGGGGGTATAGCAATCAGCCCCAGCATTTT.